The source of this T cell receptor beta chain is a study of beta chain features in type 1 diabetes. Findings and limits, study-wide: Shortening that was moderate but significant affected the TCRB CDR3s of Type 1 diabetes patients in all four CD4+ subsets.

Since all of the isolated RNA was reverse transcribed, expressed TCRB transcripts were what got sequenced. Assay used: immunoSEQ multiplex PCR; TCRdb lists only in-frame clones, some missing. Found here are under 400,000 clones, approximately 12% of them singletons; the top ten hold about 0.01%. Central memory, naive, regulatory and stem cell-like memory CD4+ cells were sorted by CD45RO/CCR7/CD25/CD127/CD95/CD27. V was pared by 4 bases and J by 0 bases, with 8 bases between. CDR3 length: 13 residues. Germline CDR1 and CDR2: SGHRS and YFSETQ. Of note for this clone: Antigen: not known.

The chain is built from TRBV5-1 and TRBJ2-7; possible D gene TRBD2, 6 bases. The clonotype was recovered from a woman between 18 and 30 years old with type 1 diabetes. The sequenced material came from naive CD4+ T cells from blood. DNA for the CDR3: TGCGCCAGCAGCCGGGACTTCTCCTACGAGCAGTACTTC. Translated: CASSRDFSYEQYF.